The 24 T cell receptor beta chains presented below share a single source sample, sequenced in a study of blood T cell repertoires in COVID-19. Generated by immunoSEQ multiplex PCR, the TCRdb table keeps only in-frame clones and is missing some. The repertoire includes roughly 11,000 clones, approximately 87% of them detected once, and 10% to 15% sits in the top ten. The sample taken for sequencing was peripheral blood. The origin of the receptors is a human donor in a cohort sampled during active COVID-19.

This clone came up a few times. The rearrangement joins TRBV19 to TRBJ1-3; perhaps TRBD1 as D (5 bases). Between the trimmed V and J ends, which lost 4 bases and 2 bases, there was a span of 12 bases. Per germline, CDR1 LNHDA and CDR2 SQIVND (reference sequence). There are 15 residues in the CDR3. CDR3 coding DNA: TGTGCCAGTAGTACCCGCAGGGCCACTGGAAACACCATATATTTT. Its protein product is CASSTRRATGNTIYF.

In this sample, this clone turned up once. The genes are TRBV9 and TRBJ1-4; tentatively, D is TRBD1 (5 bases). There are 16 residues in the CDR3. Germline CDR1 and CDR2: SGDLS and YYNGEE. V was shortened by 4 bases and J by 7 bases, with 20 bases between the two germline ends. CDR3 amino acids: CASSTSDAGSFEKLFF. In DNA form, the CDR3 reads TGTGCCAGCAGCACGTCAGATGCAGGGTCGTTTGAAAAACTGTTTTTT.

The V and J genes are TRBV28 and TRBJ1-5; D remains unclear. Deletions cut 5 bases from V and 7 bases from J, with 18 bases between. Germline CDR1 is MDHEN and CDR2 is SYDVKM. The CDR3 length is 15 residues. The CDR3 DNA sequence: TGTGCCAGCAGTCTACTGCTTAACCTGGGCCAGCCCCAGCATTTT. This gives the protein CASSLLLNLGQPQHF.

This rearrangement joins TRBV5-1 to TRBJ2-5; no clear D. This CDR3 contains 13 residues. CDR1 is SGHRS and CDR2 is YFSETQ in the germline V gene. Trimming took off 4 bases at V and 5 bases at J, with 12 bases between the two ends. The CDR3 bases are TGCGCCAGCAGCCCGGCCGCCGGGGAGACCCAGTACTTC. It is translated as CASSPAAGETQYF.

This clone is classed as large. The V gene is TRBV3-1 (or the pseudogene TRBV3-2), the J gene TRBJ2-7, with 7 bases matching TRBD2. Germline V gene lookup returns CDR1 LGHDT and CDR2 YNNKEL (reference sequence). Trimming removed 4 bases from V and 2 bases from J; junction bases left unmatched: 8. The length of the CDR3 is 15 residues. The CDR3 DNA is TGTGCCAGCAGCCGCGACGGACTAGGAACCTACGAGCAGTACTTC. Translated, it gives CASSRDGLGTYEQYF.

This sequence joins TRBV4-1 and TRBJ1-1; a weak D match, TRBD1 (5 bases). CDR3 length equals 13 residues. Germline assignment: CDR1 MGHRA and CDR2 YSYEKL. V was cut by 1 base and J by 10 bases, with 13 bases left in between. As DNA, the CDR3 is TGCGCCAGCAGCCAAGGGTCCAGGGATCGAGCTTTCTTT. Translated: CASSQGSRDRAFF.

In DNA, the CDR3 is TGTGCCAGCTCCCCAGGGACAGGGAGTAACTATGGCTACACCTTC. Translation gives CASSPGTGSNYGYTF. This chain connects TRBV18 to TRBJ1-2; 9 positions agree with TRBD1. CDR1 is KGHSH and CDR2 is LQKENI in the germline V gene. V was clipped by 6 bases and J by 1 base; unmatched bases: 6. The CDR3 covers 15 residues.

This clone was seen a single time. V gene TRBV28 combines with J gene TRBJ2-3; 7 bases match TRBD2. The germline gives CDR1 MDHEN, CDR2 SYDVKM. CDR3 length: 15 amino acids. V was pared by 2 bases and J by 6 bases, with 8 bases of the junction left unmatched. The CDR3 loop is CASSLVGGSFDTQYF. CDR3 DNA sequence: TGTGCCAGCAGTTTAGTTGGCGGGAGCTTTGATACGCAGTATTTT.

This clone was detected once. The chain links TRBV5-1 to TRBJ2-2, with D perhaps TRBD2 (5 bases). CDR1 and CDR2 (germline): SGHRS, YFSETQ. The length of the CDR3 is 14 residues. V was shortened by 2 bases and J by 6 bases, with 11 bases between the two germline ends. The CDR3, as DNA: TGCGCCAGCAGCTTTGTGGGAGAATCCGGGGAGCTGTTTTTT. This gives the protein CASSFVGESGELFF.

The gene calls are TRBV2 and TRBJ1-4; 8 positions match TRBD1. The CDR3 contains 14 residues. Trimming cost V 7 bases and J 4 bases; bases outside gene matches: 5. Germline-derived CDR1 and CDR2 are SNHLY and FYNNEI. CDR3 sequence reads: CASTGQGINEKLFF. The CDR3 bases are TGTGCCAGCACCGGACAGGGCATTAATGAAAAACTGTTTTTT.

The CDR3 nucleotides are TGTGCCAGTAGTGGGGGACTAGGCATAGATACGCAGTATTTT. Amino acids: CASSGGLGIDTQYF. This rearrangement joins TRBV19 to TRBJ2-3; TRBD2 matches at 8 bases. V trimming: 5 bases; J trimming: 5 bases; junction bases outside the gene matches: 6. The germline CDR1 and CDR2 sequences are LNHDA and SQIVND (reference sequence). The CDR3 runs to 14 residues.

The chain has TRBV11-3 and TRBJ2-7, with 10 nucleotides matching TRBD1. Trimming cost V 5 bases and J 0 bases; bases outside gene matches: 4. Germline values: CDR1 SGHNT, CDR2 YENEEA. The CDR3 spans 15 residues. Written as DNA, the CDR3 is TGTGCCAGCAGCAAGGGACAGGGGTACTCCTACGAGCAGTACTTC. Translating gives CASSKGQGYSYEQYF.

The chain links TRBV12-5 to TRBJ2-1; D unresolved. V shed 7 bases and J shed 9 bases, with 13 bases lying between them. The CDR3 contains 12 residues. The germline V gene encodes CDR1 LGHNT and CDR2 FRNRAP. For the CDR3, the DNA is TGTGCTAGTGCCGAACCTCTAGGTGAGCAGTTCTTC. The encoded protein is CASAEPLGEQFF.

CDR3 DNA: TGTGCCAGCACCAAAGGCCGGGACAGGGGGAACAATGAGCAGTTCTTC. Translation gives CASTKGRDRGNNEQFF. This chain uses TRBV2 with TRBJ2-1; 11 bases fit TRBD1. Germline assignment: CDR1 SNHLY and CDR2 FYNNEI. The CDR3 consists of 16 residues. The ends lost 7 bases at V and 5 bases at J; junction bases unmatched: 10.

This CDR3 is CASSHYPGQGTGELFF. The CDR3 bases are TGCGCCAGCAGCCATTATCCGGGACAGGGAACCGGGGAGCTGTTTTTT. This chain connects TRBV4-1 to TRBJ2-2; 9 bases map to TRBD1. The CDR3 contains 16 residues. After removal of 3 bases from V and 5 bases from J, the junction contained 7 bases not matched to a gene. Per the germline V gene, CDR1 is MGHRA and CDR2 is YSYEKL.

There are a few counts of this clone. V usage is TRBV5-4 and J usage is TRBJ2-5; TRBD1 aligns across 10 bases. V dropped 4 bases and J dropped 2; count of bases not matched to a gene: 5. CDR3 length: 15 residues. Germline V lookup: CDR1 SGHNT, CDR2 YYREEE (reference sequence). The CDR3 loop reads CASSLDRGRQETQYF. CDR3 in DNA: TGTGCCAGCAGCCTAGACAGGGGGCGACAAGAGACCCAGTACTTC.

V usage is TRBV19 and J usage is TRBJ1-5; tentative D call: TRBD1 (5 bases). Trimming stripped 3 bases from V and 4 bases from J, with 10 bases between. Looked up from germline, CDR1 is LNHDA and CDR2 is SQIVND (reference sequence). The CDR3 spans 14 residues. In DNA form, the CDR3 reads TGTGCCAGTAGTATCCGGGACTCTAATCAGCCCCAGCATTTT. Amino acid sequence: CASSIRDSNQPQHF.

V and J are TRBV2 and TRBJ2-7; 8 bases match TRBD2. This CDR3 comprises 15 residues. J was trimmed by 3 bases and V by 4 bases; bases with no gene match: 8. The germline gives CDR1 SNHLY, CDR2 FYNNEI. In DNA, the CDR3 is TGTGCCAGCAGTGTCGGGAGGGAGGGCAGCTACGAGCAGTACTTC. Protein sequence: CASSVGREGSYEQYF.

The chain carries TRBV30 and TRBJ2-2; weak D call: TRBD1 (6 bases). The germline V gene encodes CDR1 GTSNPN and CDR2 SVGIG (reference sequence). V lost 5 bases and J 7 bases, leaving 11 bases between the germline ends. The CDR3 has 12 residues. The CDR3 reads CAWWDIRGELFF. CDR3 sequence (DNA): TGTGCCTGGTGGGACATCCGCGGGGAGCTGTTTTTT.

The gene calls are TRBV19 and TRBJ2-7; TRBD1 is a possible D gene (5 bases). CDR1 and CDR2 from the germline V gene are LNHDA and SQIVND (reference sequence). CDR3 length equals 13 residues. Trimming left V 5 bases short and J 1 base short, with 9 bases between. Here the CDR3 reads CASSGYRSYEQYF. CDR3 DNA sequence: TGTGCCAGTAGTGGTTACAGGTCCTACGAGCAGTACTTC.

V usage is TRBV5-6 and J usage is TRBJ2-7, with TRBD2 identical over 12 bases. This CDR3 has 16 amino acids. Germline CDR1 is SGHDT and CDR2 is YYEEEE. J lost 4 bases, V lost 3 bases, and 8 bases had no gene match. The CDR3 nucleotides are TGTGCCAGCAGCTCTACTGGACTAGCGGGACATTACGAGCAGTACTTC. Translation: CASSSTGLAGHYEQYF.

The DNA for the CDR3 is TGCAGTGCTAGTCGGGGCTCCTACGAGCAGTACTTC. It translates to CSASRGSYEQYF. This chain joins TRBV20-1 and TRBJ2-7; D is possibly TRBD2 (5 bases). The V end was cut by 3 bases, the J end by 0 bases, with 6 bases between. The CDR3 spans 12 residues. In germline, CDR1 is DFQATT, CDR2 SNEGSKA (reference sequence).

This rearrangement joins TRBV9 to TRBJ2-1; TRBD2 matches at 13 bases. Trimming at V came to 4 bases and at J to 8 bases, leaving 9 bases not matched to a gene. This CDR3 contains 16 residues. Germline V CDR1 and CDR2: SGDLS, YYNGEE. The CDR3 region has the DNA TGTGCCAGCAGCACAGGACTAGCGGGGGCCGGGGATGAGCAGTTCTTC. As protein: CASSTGLAGAGDEQFF.

V is TRBV6-5 and J is TRBJ2-7, with 9 bases fitting TRBD1. V was pared by 5 bases and J by 4 bases, with 9 bases of the junction left unmatched. The germline V gene has CDR1 MNHEY and CDR2 SVGAGI. The CDR3 totals 15 residues. In DNA, the CDR3 is TGTGCCAGCAGTAACGGAGGACAGGGGTTATACGAGCAGTACTTC. Its protein is CASSNGGQGLYEQYF.